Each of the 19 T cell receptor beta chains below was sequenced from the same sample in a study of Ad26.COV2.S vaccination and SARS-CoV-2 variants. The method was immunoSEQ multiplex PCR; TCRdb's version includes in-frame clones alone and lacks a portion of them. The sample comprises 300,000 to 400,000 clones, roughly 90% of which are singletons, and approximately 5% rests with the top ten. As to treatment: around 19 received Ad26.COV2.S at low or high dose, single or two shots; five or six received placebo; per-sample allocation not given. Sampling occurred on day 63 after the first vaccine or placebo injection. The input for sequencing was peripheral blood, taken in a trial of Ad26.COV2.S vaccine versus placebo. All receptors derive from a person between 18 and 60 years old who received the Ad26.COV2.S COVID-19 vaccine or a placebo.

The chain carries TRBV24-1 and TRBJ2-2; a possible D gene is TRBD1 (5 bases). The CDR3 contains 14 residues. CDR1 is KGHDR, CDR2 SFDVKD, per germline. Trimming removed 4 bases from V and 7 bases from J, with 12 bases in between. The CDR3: CATSEARANGELFF. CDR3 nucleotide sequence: TGTGCCACCAGTGAGGCCAGGGCAAACGGGGAGCTGTTTTTT.

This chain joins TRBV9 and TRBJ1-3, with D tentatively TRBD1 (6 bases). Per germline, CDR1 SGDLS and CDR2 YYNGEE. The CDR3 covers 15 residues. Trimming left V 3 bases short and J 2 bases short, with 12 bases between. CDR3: CASSGGGGTGNTIYF. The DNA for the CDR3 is TGTGCCAGCAGCGGGGGTGGGGGCACTGGAAACACCATATATTTT.

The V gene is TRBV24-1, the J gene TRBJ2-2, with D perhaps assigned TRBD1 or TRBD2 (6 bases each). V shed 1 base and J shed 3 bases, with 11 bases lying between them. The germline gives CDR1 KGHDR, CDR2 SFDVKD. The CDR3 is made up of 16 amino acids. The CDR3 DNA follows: TGTGCCACCAGTGATTTAGGGGGGCTGCACACCGGGGAGCTGTTTTTT. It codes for CATSDLGGLHTGELFF.

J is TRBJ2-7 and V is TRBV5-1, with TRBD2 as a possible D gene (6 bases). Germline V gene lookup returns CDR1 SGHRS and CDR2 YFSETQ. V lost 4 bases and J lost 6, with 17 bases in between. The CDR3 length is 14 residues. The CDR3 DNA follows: TGCGCCAGCAGCCTGCAGACTGACGGGGGCGAGCAGTACTTC. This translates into CASSLQTDGGEQYF.

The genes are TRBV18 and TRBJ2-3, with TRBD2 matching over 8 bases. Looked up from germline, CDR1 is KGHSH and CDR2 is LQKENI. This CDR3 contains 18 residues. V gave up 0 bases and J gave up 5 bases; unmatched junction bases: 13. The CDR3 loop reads CASSPPNARGLGRDTQYF. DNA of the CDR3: TGTGCCAGCTCACCACCGAACGCGAGGGGACTAGGGAGAGATACGCAGTATTTT. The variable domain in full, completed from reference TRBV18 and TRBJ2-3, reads NAGVMQNPRHLVRRRGQEARLRCSPMKGHSHVYWYRQLPEEGLKFMVYLQKENIIDESGMPKERFSAEFPKEGPSILRIQQVVRGDSAAYFCASSPPNARGLGRDTQYFGPGTRLTVL.

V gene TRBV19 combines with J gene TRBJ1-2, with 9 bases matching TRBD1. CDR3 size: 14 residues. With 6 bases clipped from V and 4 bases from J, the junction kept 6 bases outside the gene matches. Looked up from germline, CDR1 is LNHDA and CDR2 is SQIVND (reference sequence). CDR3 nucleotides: TGTGCCAGTAGAGACAGGGGGATTGGCTATGGCTACACCTTC. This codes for CASRDRGIGYGYTF.

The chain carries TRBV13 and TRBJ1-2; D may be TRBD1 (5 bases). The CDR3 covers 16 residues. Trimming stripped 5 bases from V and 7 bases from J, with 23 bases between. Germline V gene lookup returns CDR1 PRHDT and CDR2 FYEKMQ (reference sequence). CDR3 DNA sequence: TGTGCCAGCAGCCGCTACCCCACGGGAGGGGCGGGTGGCTACACCTTC. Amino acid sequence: CASSRYPTGGAGGYTF.

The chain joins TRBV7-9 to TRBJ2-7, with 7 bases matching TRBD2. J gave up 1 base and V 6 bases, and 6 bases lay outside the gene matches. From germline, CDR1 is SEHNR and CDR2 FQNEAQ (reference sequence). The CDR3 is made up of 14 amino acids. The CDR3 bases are TGTGCCAGCAGGGGCGGGGGAAGGTCCTACGAGCAGTACTTC. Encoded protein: CASRGGGRSYEQYF. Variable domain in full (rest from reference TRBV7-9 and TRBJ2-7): DTGVSQNPRHKITKRGQNVTFRCDPISEHNRLYWYRQTLGQGPEFLTYFQNEAQLEKSRLLSDRFSAERPKGSFSTLEIQRTEQGDSAMYLCASRGGGRSYEQYFGPGTRLTVT.

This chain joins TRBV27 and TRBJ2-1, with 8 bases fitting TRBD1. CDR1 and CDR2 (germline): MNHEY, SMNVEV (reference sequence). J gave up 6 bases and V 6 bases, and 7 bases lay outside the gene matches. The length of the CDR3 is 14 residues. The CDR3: CASRQGAFGNEQFF. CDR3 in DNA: TGTGCCAGCAGGCAGGGGGCTTTTGGCAATGAGCAGTTCTTC.

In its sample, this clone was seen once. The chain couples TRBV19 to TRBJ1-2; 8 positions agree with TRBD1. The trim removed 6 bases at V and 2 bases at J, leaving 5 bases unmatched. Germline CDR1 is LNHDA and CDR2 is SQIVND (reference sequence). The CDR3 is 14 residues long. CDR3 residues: CASSRQGKNYGYTF. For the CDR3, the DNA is TGTGCCAGTAGCAGACAGGGGAAGAACTATGGCTACACCTTC. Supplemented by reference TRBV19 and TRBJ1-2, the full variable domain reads DGGITQSPKYLFRKEGQNVTLSCEQNLNHDAMYWYRQDPGQGLRLIYYSQIVNDFQKGDIAEGYSVSREKKESFPLTVTSAQKNPTAFYLCASSRQGKNYGYTFGSGTRLTVV.

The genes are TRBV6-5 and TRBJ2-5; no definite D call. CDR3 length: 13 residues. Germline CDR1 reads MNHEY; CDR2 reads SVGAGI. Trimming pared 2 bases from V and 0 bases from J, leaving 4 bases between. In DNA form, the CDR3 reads TGTGCCAGCAGTTACAACTACCAAGAGACCCAGTACTTC. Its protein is CASSYNYQETQYF.

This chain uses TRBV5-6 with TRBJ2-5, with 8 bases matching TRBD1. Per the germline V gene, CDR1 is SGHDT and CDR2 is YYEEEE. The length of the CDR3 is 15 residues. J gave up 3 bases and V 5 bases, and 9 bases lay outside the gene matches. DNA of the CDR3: TGTGCCAGCAGACCTCTGGACAGGGATGAAGAGACCCAGTACTTC. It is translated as CASRPLDRDEETQYF.

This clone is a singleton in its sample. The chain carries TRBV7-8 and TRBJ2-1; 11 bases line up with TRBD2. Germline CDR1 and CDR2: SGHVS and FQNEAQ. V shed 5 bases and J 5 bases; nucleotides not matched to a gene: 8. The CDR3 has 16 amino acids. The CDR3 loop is CASSKYSGGVNNEQFF. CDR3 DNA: TGTGCCAGCAGCAAATATAGCGGGGGGGTGAACAATGAGCAGTTCTTC.

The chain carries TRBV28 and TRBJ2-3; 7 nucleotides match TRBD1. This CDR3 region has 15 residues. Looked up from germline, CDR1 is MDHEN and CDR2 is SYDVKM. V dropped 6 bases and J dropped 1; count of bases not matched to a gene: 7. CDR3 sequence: CASSLGGAGTDTQYF. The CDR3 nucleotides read TGTGCCAGCAGCCTAGGGGGCGCGGGCACAGATACGCAGTATTTT.

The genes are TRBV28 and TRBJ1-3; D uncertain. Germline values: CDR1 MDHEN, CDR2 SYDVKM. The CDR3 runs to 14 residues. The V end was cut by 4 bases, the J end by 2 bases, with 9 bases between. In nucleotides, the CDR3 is TGTGCCAGCAGTTCCCCCGGACCTGGAAACACCATATATTTT. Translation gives CASSSPGPGNTIYF.

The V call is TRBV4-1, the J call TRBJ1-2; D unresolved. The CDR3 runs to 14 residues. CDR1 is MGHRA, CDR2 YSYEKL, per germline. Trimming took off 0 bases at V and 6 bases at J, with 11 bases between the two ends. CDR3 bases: TGCGCCAGCAGCCAAGACGAAGGACGGGATGGCTACACCTTC. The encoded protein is CASSQDEGRDGYTF.

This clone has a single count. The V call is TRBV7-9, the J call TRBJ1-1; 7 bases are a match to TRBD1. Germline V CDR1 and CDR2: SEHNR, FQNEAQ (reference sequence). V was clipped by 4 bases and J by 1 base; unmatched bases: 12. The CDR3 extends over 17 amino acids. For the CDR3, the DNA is TGTGCCAGCAGCTCTAGATCCGGGACAGAGAAGAACACTGAAGCTTTCTTT. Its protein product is CASSSRSGTEKNTEAFF.

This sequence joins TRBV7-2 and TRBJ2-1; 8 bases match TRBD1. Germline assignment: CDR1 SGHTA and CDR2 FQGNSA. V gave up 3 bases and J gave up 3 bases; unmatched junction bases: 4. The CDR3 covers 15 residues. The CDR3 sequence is CASSFTGGSYNEQFF. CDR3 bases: TGTGCCAGCAGCTTCACAGGGGGAAGCTACAATGAGCAGTTCTTC.

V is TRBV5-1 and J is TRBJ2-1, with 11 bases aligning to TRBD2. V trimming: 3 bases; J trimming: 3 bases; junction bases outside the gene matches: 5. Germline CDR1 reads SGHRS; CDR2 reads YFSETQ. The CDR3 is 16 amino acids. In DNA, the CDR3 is TGCGCCAGCAGCTATCGACTAGCGGGAATCTACAATGAGCAGTTCTTC. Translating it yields CASSYRLAGIYNEQFF.